The next 27 T cell receptor beta chains were all read from a single sample in a study of blood T cell repertoires in COVID-19. Clones were read by immunoSEQ multiplex PCR, and TCRdb kept only the in-frame ones, dropping some. The sample yields a few hundred thousand clones, about 89% seen once. The specimen sequenced was PBMCs or T cells enriched from blood (not recorded which). All receptors derive from a man aged 35 to 55 in a cohort exposed to, infected with or recovered from COVID-19 (not recorded which).

As concerns this clone: The sample contains more than one DNA sequence encoding this CDR3. The gene calls are TRBV5-4 and TRBJ1-1, with 7 bases that match TRBD1. Germline CDR1 reads SGHNT; CDR2 reads YYREEE (reference sequence). With 4 bases clipped from V and 7 bases from J, the junction kept 4 bases outside the gene matches. The CDR3 sequence is 12 residues long. In nucleotides, the CDR3 is TGTGCCAGCAGCCTGGGACAGTTTGAAGCTTTCTTT. It encodes CASSLGQFEAFF.

The genes are TRBV28 and TRBJ2-3, with TRBD2 matching 11 bases. CDR3 length: 17 residues. V was pared by 5 bases and J by 0 bases, with 7 bases of the junction left unmatched. Germline V gene sequence: CDR1 MDHEN, CDR2 SYDVKM. The CDR3 is CASSPLGTSGSTDTQYF. CDR3 DNA: TGTGCCAGCAGTCCCCTGGGGACTAGCGGCAGCACAGATACGCAGTATTTT.

The chain links TRBV27 to TRBJ2-2; maybe TRBD2 (6 bases). The V end lost 5 bases, the J end lost 4 bases, and 11 bases lay between the germline ends. The CDR3 consists of 14 residues. Germline CDR1 MNHEY, CDR2 SMNVEV (reference sequence). In nucleotides, the CDR3 is TGTGCCAGCAGTGGGGGACTTTTCACCGGGGAGCTGTTTTTT. Its protein is CASSGGLFTGELFF.

V gene TRBV5-1 combines with J gene TRBJ1-2, with TRBD1 identical over 7 bases. Trimming cost V 4 bases and J 8 bases; bases outside gene matches: 5. The CDR3 spans 12 residues. The germline V gene encodes CDR1 SGHRS and CDR2 YFSETQ. CDR3 DNA: TGCGCCAGCAGCACTACAGGGGTCGGCTACACCTTC. Amino acids: CASSTTGVGYTF.

This clone was detected only a few times. J is TRBJ1-3 and V is TRBV6-1, with D perhaps matching TRBD1 (5 bases). Between the trimmed V and J ends, which lost 3 bases and 0 bases, there was a span of 9 bases. The CDR3 has 15 residues. Germline lookup yields CDR1 MNHNS and CDR2 SASEGT. The DNA for the CDR3 is TGTGCCAGCAGTGAGGACACAAACTCTGGAAACACCATATATTTT. This sequence encodes CASSEDTNSGNTIYF.

J is TRBJ2-2 and V is TRBV18; D might be TRBD1 (6 bases). The V gene's germline CDR1 is KGHSH and CDR2 LQKENI. The CDR3 totals 17 residues. Trimming took off 1 base at V and 5 bases at J, with 17 bases between the two ends. The CDR3 loop reads CASSPRAATQGTGELFF. The CDR3 DNA follows: TGTGCCAGCTCACCACGGGCGGCTACCCAGGGGACCGGGGAGCTGTTTTTT.

This rearrangement joins TRBV10-3 to TRBJ2-3; TRBD2 agrees at 10 bases. The V gene end was trimmed by 5 bases and the J gene end by 1 base; junction bases not matched to a gene: 3. The CDR3 is 15 residues long. Germline V gene data show CDR1 as ENHRY and CDR2 as SYGVKD. CDR3 sequence: CAISTGTSGTDTQYF. The DNA for the CDR3 is TGTGCCATCAGTACCGGGACTAGCGGCACAGATACGCAGTATTTT.

This chain uses TRBV27 with TRBJ1-5; 10 positions agree with TRBD1. This CDR3 contains 16 residues. In germline, CDR1 is MNHEY, CDR2 SMNVEV (reference sequence). J was trimmed by 2 bases and V by 6 bases; bases with no gene match: 7. The CDR3 bases are TGTGCCAGCAGCTTTTGGGACAGGGGAGGCAATCAGCCCCAGCATTTT. It codes for CASSFWDRGGNQPQHF.

The V gene is TRBV6-5, the J gene TRBJ2-1, with 12 bases lining up with TRBD2. The germline V gene encodes CDR1 MNHEY and CDR2 SVGAGI. Unmatched junction bases numbered 4, after V lost 4 bases and J lost 6 bases. This CDR3 is built from 15 residues. The CDR3 region is CASSSGTSGSNEQFF. CDR3 nucleotides: TGTGCCAGCAGTTCCGGGACTAGCGGGTCCAATGAGCAGTTCTTC.

V usage is TRBV9 and J usage is TRBJ2-3; 7 nucleotides line up with TRBD2. J lost 6 bases, V lost 0 bases, and 10 bases had no gene match. The germline CDR1 and CDR2 sequences are SGDLS and YYNGEE. The CDR3 spans 16 residues. CDR3 loop: CASSVASRGGSDTQYF. The CDR3 DNA reads TGTGCCAGCAGCGTAGCTTCTCGGGGAGGGTCGGATACGCAGTATTTT.

The CDR3 region has the DNA TGCGCCAGCAGCCTTAGGACAGATGCGAATGAGCAGTTCTTC. This sequence encodes CASSLRTDANEQFF. The V gene is TRBV5-1, the J gene TRBJ2-1, with D perhaps TRBD1 (6 bases). The length of the CDR3 is 14 residues. Germline lookup yields CDR1 SGHRS and CDR2 YFSETQ. V was cut by 4 bases and J by 7 bases, with 15 bases left in between. Supplemented by reference TRBV5-1 and TRBJ2-1, the full variable domain reads KAGVTQTPRYLIKTRGQQVTLSCSPISGHRSVSWYQQTPGQGLQFLFEYFSETQRNKGNFPGRFSGRQFSNSRSEMNVSTLELGDSALYLCASSLRTDANEQFFGPGTRLTVL.

This chain links TRBV7-9 with TRBJ2-1; TRBD2 matches at 14 bases. Trimming cost V 4 bases and J 5 bases; bases outside gene matches: 4. This CDR3 contains 16 residues. Germline V lookup: CDR1 SEHNR, CDR2 FQNEAQ (reference sequence). The CDR3 spells CASSWRLAGGNNEQFF. The CDR3 nucleotides read TGTGCCAGCAGCTGGAGACTAGCGGGAGGGAACAATGAGCAGTTCTTC.

The chain couples TRBV29-1 to TRBJ1-5; 10 bases align to TRBD1. The V gene's germline CDR1 is SQVTM and CDR2 ANQGSEA. Trimming took 7 bases from V and 5 from J; bases not matched to a gene: 5. The CDR3 extends over 13 amino acids. CDR3 in amino acids: CSAGTGVHQPQHF. The CDR3 DNA is TGCAGCGCAGGGACAGGGGTCCATCAGCCCCAGCATTTT.

This clone appeared once. The chain recombines TRBV9 with TRBJ1-6, with TRBD1 identical over 9 bases. Germline assignment: CDR1 SGDLS and CDR2 YYNGEE. The trim removed 3 bases at V and 10 bases at J, leaving 8 bases unmatched. This CDR3 region has 15 residues. As DNA, the CDR3 is TGTGCCAGCAGCGCCGAACAGGGGGCTGGATCACCCCTCCACTTT. Translation gives CASSAEQGAGSPLHF.

The chain uses TRBV7-8 and TRBJ1-1; TRBD1 is a possible D gene (5 bases). Germline CDR1 reads SGHVS; CDR2 reads FQNEAQ. This CDR3 has 14 amino acids. The V and J ends lost 5 bases and 1 base respectively, with 11 bases between them. The CDR3 region has the DNA TGTGCCAGCAGCCCGCAGGGAGGGAACACTGAAGCTTTCTTT. Protein product: CASSPQGGNTEAFF.

The chain joins TRBV24-1 to TRBJ1-4; 7 nucleotides line up with TRBD1. CDR1 and CDR2 from the germline V gene are KGHDR and SFDVKD. The CDR3 contains 15 residues. V shed 9 bases and J 5 bases; nucleotides not matched to a gene: 11. This chain's CDR3 is CATPPRDRENEKLFF. The CDR3 DNA is TGTGCCACCCCCCCCCGGGACAGAGAAAATGAAAAACTGTTTTTT.

This chain links TRBV29-1 with TRBJ2-4; D unclear. The CDR3 is made up of 13 amino acids. The V end was cut by 2 bases, the J end by 1 base, with 6 bases between. Germline assignment: CDR1 SQVTM and CDR2 ANQGSEA. The CDR3 region has the DNA TGCAGCGTTGAATCTGTGGCCAAAAACATTCAGTACTTC. Encoded protein: CSVESVAKNIQYF.

The table lists this clone with a count of one. This chain connects TRBV5-5 to TRBJ2-2, with a weak D call TRBD2 (6 bases). The CDR3 loop spans 16 amino acids. The V end was cut by 2 bases, the J end by 3 bases, with 14 bases between. In germline, CDR1 is SGHKS, CDR2 YYEKEE (reference sequence). CDR3 residues: CASSFGGNWYTGELFF. Here the CDR3 DNA reads TGTGCCAGCAGCTTTGGCGGGAATTGGTACACCGGGGAGCTGTTTTTT.

The V gene is TRBV29-1, the J gene TRBJ1-2; D is uncertain. Looked up from germline, CDR1 is SQVTM and CDR2 is ANQGSEA. Trimming removed 7 bases at V and 2 bases at J, with 8 bases between. CDR3 length equals 11 residues. The CDR3 loop is CSGRENYGYTF. In nucleotides, the CDR3 is TGCAGCGGACGGGAAAACTATGGCTACACCTTC.

V gene TRBV7-2 combines with J gene TRBJ1-5; 8 bases agree with TRBD1. The CDR3 length is 15 residues. Germline lookup yields CDR1 SGHTA and CDR2 FQGNSA. V shed 5 bases and J 6 bases; nucleotides not matched to a gene: 9. The CDR3 nucleotides read TGTGCCAGCAGCCGTAGGACAGGGCTTAGTCAGCCCCAGCATTTT. It encodes CASSRRTGLSQPQHF.

V gene TRBV5-4 combines with J gene TRBJ2-3; 9 bases align to TRBD2. CDR3 length: 16 amino acids. The germline CDR1 and CDR2 sequences are SGHNT and YYREEE (reference sequence). The ends lost 4 bases at V and 5 bases at J; junction bases unmatched: 11. DNA for the CDR3: TGTGCCAGCAGCCCAGGAGGGGGCGGGAGGGTAGATACGCAGTATTTT. Translated: CASSPGGGGRVDTQYF.

This chain links TRBV7-8 with TRBJ1-1; 8 bases are shared with TRBD1. CDR3 length: 14 amino acids. CDR1 is SGHVS and CDR2 is FQNEAQ in the germline V gene. J was trimmed by 5 bases and V by 5 bases; bases with no gene match: 7. This chain's CDR3 is CASSLQGVRTEAFF. Written as DNA, the CDR3 is TGTGCCAGCAGCCTACAGGGGGTCCGGACTGAAGCTTTCTTT.

This chain connects TRBV3-1 (or the pseudogene TRBV3-2) to TRBJ1-6; the D is unclear. CDR1 and CDR2 from the germline V gene are LGHDT and YNNKEL (reference sequence). V was shortened by 3 bases and J by 6 bases, with 3 bases between the two germline ends. The CDR3 extends over 12 amino acids. This CDR3 reads CASSHINSPLHF. CDR3 coding DNA: TGTGCCAGCAGCCATATTAATTCACCCCTCCACTTT.

This clone was found many times. The genes are TRBV7-9 and TRBJ2-3, with 9 bases aligning to TRBD2. Germline CDR1 and CDR2: SEHNR and FQNEAQ (reference sequence). CDR3 length: 14 amino acids. J was trimmed by 6 bases and V by 1 base; bases with no gene match: 2. For the CDR3, the DNA is TGTGCCAGCAGCTTAGGGACTAGCGCCGATACGCAGTATTTT. Its protein is CASSLGTSADTQYF.

This clone was seen once. This chain connects TRBV5-1 to TRBJ1-2; 10 bases map to TRBD1. Trimming removed 3 bases from V and 3 bases from J; junction bases left unmatched: 2. From germline, CDR1 is SGHRS and CDR2 YFSETQ. This CDR3 has 14 residues. CDR3 loop: CASSYGTGDYGYTF. In DNA, the CDR3 is TGCGCCAGCAGCTATGGGACAGGGGACTATGGCTACACCTTC.

This clone was picked up a small number of times. V usage is TRBV10-3 and J usage is TRBJ1-6, with a weak D call TRBD1 (5 bases). The CDR3 consists of 13 residues. Trimming took off 8 bases at V and 8 bases at J, with 13 bases between the two ends. The V gene's germline CDR1 is ENHRY and CDR2 SYGVKD. The CDR3 loop reads CAIGAGMDSPLHF. Written as DNA, the CDR3 is TGTGCCATCGGGGCAGGGATGGATTCACCCCTCCACTTT.

The gene calls are TRBV6-4 and TRBJ2-1; tentatively, D is TRBD1 (5 bases). Germline V CDR1 and CDR2: MRHNA, SNTAGT. This CDR3 spans 15 amino acids. V shed 3 bases and J shed 0 bases, with 9 bases lying between them. CDR3 sequence reads: CASSEQESSYNEQFF. CDR3 nucleotide sequence: TGTGCCAGCAGTGAACAGGAGAGCTCCTACAATGAGCAGTTCTTC.